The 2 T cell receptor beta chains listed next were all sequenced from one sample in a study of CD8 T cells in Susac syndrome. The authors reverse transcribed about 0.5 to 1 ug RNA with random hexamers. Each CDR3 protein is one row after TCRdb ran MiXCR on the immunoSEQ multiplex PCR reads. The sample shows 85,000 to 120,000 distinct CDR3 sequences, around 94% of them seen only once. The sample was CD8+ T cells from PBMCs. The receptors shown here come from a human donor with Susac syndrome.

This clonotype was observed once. CDR3 bases: TGTGCCGGACAGGGGCAAGAGACCCAGTACTTC. Translating gives CAGQGQETQYF. This chain joins TRBV2 and TRBJ2-5; TRBD1 matches 9 bases. The ends lost 11 bases at V and 2 bases at J; junction bases unmatched: 0. The CDR3 is made up of 11 amino acids. Germline V gene lookup returns CDR1 SNHLY and CDR2 FYNNEI.

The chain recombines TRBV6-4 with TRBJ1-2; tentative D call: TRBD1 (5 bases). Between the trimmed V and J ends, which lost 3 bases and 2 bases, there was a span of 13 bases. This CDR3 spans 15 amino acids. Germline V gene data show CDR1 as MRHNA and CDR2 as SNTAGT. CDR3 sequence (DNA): TGTGCCAGCAGTGAAGAGTCGGGACGGAACTATGGCTACACCTTC. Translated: CASSEESGRNYGYTF.